The following is a T cell receptor beta chain sequence with its context. The data originate from a study of cytomegalovirus exposure and HLA in healthy donors. Sequencing used immunoSEQ multiplex PCR; TCRdb keeps in-frame clones, though not all of them. The sample lists 180,000 or so clones; roughly 86% were seen once. Germline lookup yields CDR1 MGHRA and CDR2 YSYEKL. The ends were cut back, 4 bases at V and 3 bases at J, with 15 bases in the middle. The CDR3 spans 16 residues. This TCR came from a man under 40 in good health and CMV-seropositive. The chain combines TRBV4-1 with TRBJ1-4; D is unclear. The sequencing sample was made of PBMCs. Here the CDR3 reads CASSPRPGLANEKLFF. The CDR3 DNA follows: TGCGCCAGCAGCCCACGTCCAGGTCTGGCTAATGAAAAACTGTTTTTT.